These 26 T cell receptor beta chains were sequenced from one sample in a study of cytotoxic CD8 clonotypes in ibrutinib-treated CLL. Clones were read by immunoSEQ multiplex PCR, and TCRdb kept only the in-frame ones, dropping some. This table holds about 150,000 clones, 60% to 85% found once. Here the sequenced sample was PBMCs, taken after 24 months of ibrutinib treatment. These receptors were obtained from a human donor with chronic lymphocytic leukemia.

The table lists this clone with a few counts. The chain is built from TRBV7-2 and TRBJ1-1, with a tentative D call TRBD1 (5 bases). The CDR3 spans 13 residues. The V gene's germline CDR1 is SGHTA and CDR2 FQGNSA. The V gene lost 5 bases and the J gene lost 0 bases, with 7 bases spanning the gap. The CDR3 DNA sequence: TGTGCCAGCAGCGCGGGACTGAACACTGAAGCTTTCTTT. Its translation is CASSAGLNTEAFF.

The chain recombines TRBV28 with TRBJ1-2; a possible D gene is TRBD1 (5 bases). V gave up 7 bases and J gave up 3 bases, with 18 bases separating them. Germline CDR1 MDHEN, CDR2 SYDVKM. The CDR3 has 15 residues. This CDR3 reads CASTTGGAAYYGYTF. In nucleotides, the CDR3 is TGTGCCAGCACCACAGGCGGCGCGGCATACTATGGCTACACCTTC.

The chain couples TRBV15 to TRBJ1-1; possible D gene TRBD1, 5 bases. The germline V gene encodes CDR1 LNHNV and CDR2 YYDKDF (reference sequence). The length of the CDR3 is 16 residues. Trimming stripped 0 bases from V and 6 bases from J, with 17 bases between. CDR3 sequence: CATSREIGAYGPEAFF. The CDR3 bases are TGTGCCACCAGCAGAGAGATTGGGGCCTATGGCCCTGAAGCTTTCTTT.

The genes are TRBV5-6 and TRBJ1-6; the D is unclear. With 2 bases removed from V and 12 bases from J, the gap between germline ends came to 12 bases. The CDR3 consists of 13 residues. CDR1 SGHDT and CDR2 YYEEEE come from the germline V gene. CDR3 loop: CASSFSPDQPLHF. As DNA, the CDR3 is TGTGCCAGCAGCTTTTCCCCGGACCAACCCCTCCACTTT.

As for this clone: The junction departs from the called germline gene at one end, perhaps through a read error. CDR3 coding DNA: TGTACCAGCAGCTTGGGGCCAGATACGCAGTATTTT. Translation gives CTSSLGPDTQYF. V gene TRBV11-3 combines with J gene TRBJ2-3; TRBD1 is a possible D gene (5 bases). The CDR3 loop spans 12 amino acids. CDR1 SGHNT and CDR2 YENEEA come from the germline V gene.

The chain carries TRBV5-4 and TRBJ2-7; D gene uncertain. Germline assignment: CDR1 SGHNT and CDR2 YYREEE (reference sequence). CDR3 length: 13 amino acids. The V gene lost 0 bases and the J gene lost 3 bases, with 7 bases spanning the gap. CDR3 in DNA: TGTGCCAGCAGCTTGGCGGACGGCTACGAGCAGTACTTC. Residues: CASSLADGYEQYF.

The CDR3 protein is CASSLAARESNTGELFF. CDR3 bases: TGTGCCAGCAGCTTAGCGGCGCGGGAGTCTAACACCGGGGAGCTGTTTTTT. The chain couples TRBV7-6 to TRBJ2-2, with TRBD2 matching 7 bases. In germline, CDR1 is SGHVS, CDR2 FNYEAQ. V shed 0 bases and J 2 bases; nucleotides not matched to a gene: 6. CDR3 length: 17 amino acids. The whole variable domain, remainder taken from reference TRBV7-6 and TRBJ2-2, is GAGVSQSPRYKVTKRGQDVALRCDPISGHVSLYWYRQALGQGPEFLTYFNYEAQQDKSGLPNDRFSAERPEGSISTLTIQRTEQRDSAMYRCASSLAARESNTGELFFGEGSRLTVL.

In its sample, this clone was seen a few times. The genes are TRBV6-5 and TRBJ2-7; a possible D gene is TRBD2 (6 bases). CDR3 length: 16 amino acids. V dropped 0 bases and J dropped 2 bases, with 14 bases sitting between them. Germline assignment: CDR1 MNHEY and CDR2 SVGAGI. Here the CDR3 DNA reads TGTGCCAGCAGTTACTCGGCGGCCGGGGGTGCCTACGAGCAGTACTTC. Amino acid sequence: CASSYSAAGGAYEQYF.

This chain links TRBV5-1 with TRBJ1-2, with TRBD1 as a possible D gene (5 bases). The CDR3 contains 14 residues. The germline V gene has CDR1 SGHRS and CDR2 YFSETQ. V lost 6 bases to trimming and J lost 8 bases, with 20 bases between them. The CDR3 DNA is TGCGCCAGCACCACCTCCGGGACGATGAGGGGCTACACCTTC. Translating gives CASTTSGTMRGYTF.

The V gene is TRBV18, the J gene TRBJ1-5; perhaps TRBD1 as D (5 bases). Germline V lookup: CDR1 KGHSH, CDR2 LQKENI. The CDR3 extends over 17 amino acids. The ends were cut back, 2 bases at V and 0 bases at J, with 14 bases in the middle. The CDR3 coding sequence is TGTGCCAGCTCACCAGCCCAGGGCGATCATAGCAATCAGCCCCAGCATTTT. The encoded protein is CASSPAQGDHSNQPQHF.

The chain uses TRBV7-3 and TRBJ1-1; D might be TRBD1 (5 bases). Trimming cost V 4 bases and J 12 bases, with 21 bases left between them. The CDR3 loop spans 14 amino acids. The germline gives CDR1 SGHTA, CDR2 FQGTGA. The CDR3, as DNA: TGTGCCAGCAGCTCTATGGGGGATTACTTGTTCACTTTCTTT. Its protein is CASSSMGDYLFTFF.

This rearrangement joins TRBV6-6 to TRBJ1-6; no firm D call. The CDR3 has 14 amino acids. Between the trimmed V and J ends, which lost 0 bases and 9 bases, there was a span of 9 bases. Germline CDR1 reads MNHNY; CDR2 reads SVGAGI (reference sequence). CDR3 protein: CASSYSTRLSPLHF. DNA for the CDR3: TGTGCCAGCAGTTACTCGACCCGCCTTTCACCCCTCCACTTT.

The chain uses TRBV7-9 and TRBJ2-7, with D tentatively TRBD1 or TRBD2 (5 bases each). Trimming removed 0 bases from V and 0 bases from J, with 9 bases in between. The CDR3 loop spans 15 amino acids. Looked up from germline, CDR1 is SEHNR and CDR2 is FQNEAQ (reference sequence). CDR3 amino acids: CASSLAGPPSYEQYF. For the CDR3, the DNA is TGTGCCAGCAGCTTAGCGGGACCCCCCTCCTACGAGCAGTACTTC.

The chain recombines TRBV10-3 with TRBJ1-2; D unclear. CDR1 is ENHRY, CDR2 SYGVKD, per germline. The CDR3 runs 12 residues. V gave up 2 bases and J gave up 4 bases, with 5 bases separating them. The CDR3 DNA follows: TGTGCCATCAGTGAGGTCCGCTATGGCTACACCTTC. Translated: CAISEVRYGYTF.

The DNA of the CDR3 is TGTGCCAGTACCCCGGGGGGACCCGCACCTCAGCCCCAGCATTTT. This codes for CASTPGGPAPQPQHF. This rearrangement joins TRBV19 to TRBJ1-5, with a tentative D call TRBD1 (5 bases). V was pared by 7 bases and J by 6 bases, with 19 bases between. CDR1 and CDR2 (germline): LNHDA, SQIVND (reference sequence). CDR3 size: 15 residues.

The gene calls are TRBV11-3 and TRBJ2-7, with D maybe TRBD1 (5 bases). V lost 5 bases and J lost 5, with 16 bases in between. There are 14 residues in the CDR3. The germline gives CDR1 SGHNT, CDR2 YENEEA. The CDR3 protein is CASSPGQGSDEQYF. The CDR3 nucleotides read TGTGCCAGCAGCCCTGGGCAGGGATCGGACGAGCAGTACTTC.

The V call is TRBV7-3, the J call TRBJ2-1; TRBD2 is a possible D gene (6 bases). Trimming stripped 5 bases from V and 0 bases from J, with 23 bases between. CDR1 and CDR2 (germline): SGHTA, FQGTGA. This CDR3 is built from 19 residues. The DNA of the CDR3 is TGTGCCAGCAGCCCCCGGGGTAGCGGCGAGATGAGCTCCTACAATGAGCAGTTCTTC. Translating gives CASSPRGSGEMSSYNEQFF.

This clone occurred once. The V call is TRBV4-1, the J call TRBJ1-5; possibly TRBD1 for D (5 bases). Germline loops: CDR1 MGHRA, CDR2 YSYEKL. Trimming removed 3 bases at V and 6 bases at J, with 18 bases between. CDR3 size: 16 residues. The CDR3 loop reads CASSQPGHEKGQPQHF. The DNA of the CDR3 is TGCGCCAGCAGCCAGCCCGGACACGAAAAAGGTCAGCCCCAGCATTTT.

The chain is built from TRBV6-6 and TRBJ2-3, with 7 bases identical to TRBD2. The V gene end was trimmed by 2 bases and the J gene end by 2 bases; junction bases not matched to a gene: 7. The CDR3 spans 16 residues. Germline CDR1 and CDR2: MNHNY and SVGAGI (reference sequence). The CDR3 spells CASSYPREGHTDTQYF. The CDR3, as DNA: TGTGCCAGCAGTTACCCGAGGGAGGGGCACACAGATACGCAGTATTTT.

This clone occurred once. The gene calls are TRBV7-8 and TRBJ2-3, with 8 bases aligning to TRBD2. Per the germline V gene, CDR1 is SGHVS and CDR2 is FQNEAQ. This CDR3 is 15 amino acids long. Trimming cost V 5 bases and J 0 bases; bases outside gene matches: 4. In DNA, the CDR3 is TGTGCCAGCAGCCCCGGGGGGGGTAGCACAGATACGCAGTATTTT. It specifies CASSPGGGSTDTQYF. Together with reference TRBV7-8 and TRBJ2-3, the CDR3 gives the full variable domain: GAGVSQSPRYKVAKRGQDVALRCDPISGHVSLFWYQQALGQGPEFLTYFQNEAQLDKSGLPSDRFFAERPEGSVSTLKIQRTQQEDSAVYLCASSPGGGSTDTQYFGPGTRLTVL.

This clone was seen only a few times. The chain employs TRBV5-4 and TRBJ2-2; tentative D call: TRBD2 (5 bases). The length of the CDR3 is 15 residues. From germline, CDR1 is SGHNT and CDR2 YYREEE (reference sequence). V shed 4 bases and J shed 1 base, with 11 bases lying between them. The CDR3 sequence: CASSPASGNTGELFF. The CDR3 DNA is TGTGCCAGCAGCCCCGCCAGCGGGAACACCGGGGAGCTGTTTTTT.

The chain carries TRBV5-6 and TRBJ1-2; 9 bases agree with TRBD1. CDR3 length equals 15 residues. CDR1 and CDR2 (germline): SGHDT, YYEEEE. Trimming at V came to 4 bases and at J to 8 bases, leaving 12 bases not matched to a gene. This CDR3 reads CASSRGPQGAQGYTF. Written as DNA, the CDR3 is TGTGCCAGCAGCAGGGGACCACAGGGGGCTCAGGGCTACACCTTC.

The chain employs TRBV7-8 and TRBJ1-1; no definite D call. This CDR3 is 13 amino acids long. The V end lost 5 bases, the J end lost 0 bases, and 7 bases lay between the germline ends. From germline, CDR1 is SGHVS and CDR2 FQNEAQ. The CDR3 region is CASSPLLNTEAFF. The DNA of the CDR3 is TGTGCCAGCAGCCCACTACTGAACACTGAAGCTTTCTTT.

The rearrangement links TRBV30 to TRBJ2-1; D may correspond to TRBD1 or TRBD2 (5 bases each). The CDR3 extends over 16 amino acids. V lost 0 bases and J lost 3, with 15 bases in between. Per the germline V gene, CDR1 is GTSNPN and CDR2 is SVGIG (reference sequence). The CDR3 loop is CAWSVFRGGGYNEQFF. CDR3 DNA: TGTGCCTGGAGTGTATTCCGGGGTGGGGGCTACAATGAGCAGTTCTTC.

The CDR3 DNA is TGTGCCAGCAGTTCTTCCGGGGTCAACTATGGCTACACCTTC. This translates into CASSSSGVNYGYTF. V and J are TRBV7-9 and TRBJ1-2; D is undetermined. The germline V gene has CDR1 SEHNR and CDR2 FQNEAQ (reference sequence). The CDR3 has 14 residues. V lost 6 bases and J 2 bases, leaving 13 bases between the germline ends.

The CDR3 region is CASSQEAVGVRHGYTF. The CDR3 DNA is TGTGCCAGCAGCCAAGAGGCAGTAGGGGTTCGCCATGGCTACACCTTC. This chain uses TRBV4-2 with TRBJ1-2, with a possible D match to TRBD1 (5 bases). The CDR3 has 16 amino acids. V lost 0 bases and J lost 6, with 17 bases in between. The V gene's germline CDR1 is LGHNA and CDR2 YNFKEQ.